Listed below are T cell receptor beta chains from one sample, sequenced in a study of blood T cell repertoires in COVID-19. Only in-frame clones appear in the TCRdb table, and some are missing; sequencing was by immunoSEQ multiplex PCR. The sample comprises 330,000 or so clones, roughly 90% of which are singletons, and roughly 9.9% rests with the top ten. Sample: peripheral blood. Source of these receptors: a man aged 25-40 years with COVID-19, enrolled during active disease. Each CDR3 is given with its conserved first and last residue. Fields, in order: clone size, V gene, J gene, CDR3 protein. Size is omitted from some rows. Given values are once, few, many or a class for expanded clones.

.	TRBV9	TRBJ2-5	CASSPLPGGPRQTQYF
.	TRBV7-9	TRBJ1-2	CASSPLQGQGGYTF
.	TRBV7-3	TRBJ2-1	CASSPSGGPYNEQFF
.	TRBV27	TRBJ2-7	CASSFAGGEQYF
.	TRBV5-4	TRBJ2-4	CASSMTTGGPENIQYF
.	TRBV27	TRBJ2-1	CASSSLRLAGGKNEQFF
.	TRBV12-3/TRBV12-4	TRBJ1-1	CASSYTPNTEAFF
.	TRBV7-2	TRBJ2-7	CASSFWEGTYEQYF
.	TRBV29-1	TRBJ2-2	CSVDTSGATGELFF
.	TRBV2	TRBJ1-1	CASSVVLGHMNTEAFF
.	TRBV11-1	TRBJ2-2	CASSPGQGMNTGELFF
.	TRBV29-1	TRBJ2-1	CSVVRDSSSYNEQFF
.	TRBV21-1	TRBJ1-5	CASSPLQGMGQPQHF
.	TRBV18	TRBJ2-7	CASSRDRDSEQYF
few	TRBV28	TRBJ2-6	CASSSEEQGTSGANVLTF
.	TRBV7-6	TRBJ2-7	CASSPTPEKSHEQYF